Below, 13 T cell receptor beta chains from the same sample are listed, as sequenced in a study of OX40 agonist ivuxolimab in advanced cancers. Sequenced by immunoSEQ multiplex PCR; TCRdb stores in-frame clones only, minus some. In the table there are about 42,000 clones, more than 70% of which are singletons. Sequencing used CD4+ or CD8+ T cells sorted from blood, obtained in a trial of the OX40 agonist ivuxolimab. These receptor sequences come from an adult with an advanced solid tumor such as melanoma, head and neck, liver or kidney cancer.

The chain joins TRBV6-6 to TRBJ2-7, with no clear D. Germline-derived CDR1 and CDR2 are MNHNY and SVGAGI (reference sequence). This CDR3 has 13 amino acids. Trimming cost V 6 bases and J 8 bases, with 17 bases left between them. CDR3 sequence reads: CASSLAPTTQQYV. The CDR3 DNA reads as TGTGCCAGCAGCCTCGCCCCCACGACCCAGCAGTACGTC.

The rearrangement joins TRBV11-2 to TRBJ2-2; D is undetermined. The length of the CDR3 is 11 residues. V lost 4 bases and J 8 bases, leaving 5 bases between the germline ends. Per the germline V gene, CDR1 is SGHAT and CDR2 is FQNNGV. This CDR3 is CASSYSGELFF. The DNA for the CDR3 is TGTGCCAGCAGCTACTCAGGGGAGCTGTTTTTT.

The chain recombines TRBV7-8 with TRBJ1-6; D gene unclear. This CDR3 has 13 residues. CDR1 and CDR2 from the germline V gene are SGHVS and FQNEAQ. Trimming took off 4 bases at V and 8 bases at J, with 9 bases between the two ends. As DNA, the CDR3 is TGTGCCAGCAGCTCCCAAGTAGATTCACCCCTCCACTTT. Its translation is CASSSQVDSPLHF.

CDR3: CASSEPGADEKLFF. CDR3 DNA: TGTGCCAGCAGTGAACCAGGGGCGGATGAAAAACTGTTTTTT. The chain is built from TRBV2 and TRBJ1-4; perhaps TRBD1 as D (6 bases). This CDR3 spans 14 amino acids. CDR1 SNHLY and CDR2 FYNNEI come from the germline V gene. Trimming removed 2 bases from V and 6 bases from J, with 10 bases in between.

The chain couples TRBV4-3 to TRBJ1-4; D not certain. The CDR3 length is 16 residues. The V gene's germline CDR1 is LGHNA and CDR2 YSLEER. Trimming removed 1 base from V and 7 bases from J, with 16 bases in between. CDR3 nucleotides: TGCGCCAGCAGCCAAGTCGTTGAGGGAGTCGGTGAAAAACTGTTTTTT. It translates to CASSQVVEGVGEKLFF.

The chain is built from TRBV6-5 and TRBJ1-1, with a weak D call TRBD1 (5 bases). Trimming pared 6 bases from V and 5 bases from J, leaving 10 bases between. CDR1 is MNHEY, CDR2 SVGAGI, per germline. The CDR3 extends over 12 amino acids. The CDR3 DNA reads TGTGCCAGCAGGATCGAGGGGACTGAAGCTTTCTTT. Translation: CASRIEGTEAFF.

V is TRBV10-3 and J is TRBJ2-7; no clear D gene. V shed 2 bases and J shed 4 bases, with 18 bases lying between them. Germline V CDR1 and CDR2: ENHRY, SYGVKD. CDR3 length: 16 amino acids. Here the CDR3 reads CAISEGRQGAPYEQYF. Here the CDR3 DNA reads TGTGCCATCAGTGAGGGTCGGCAAGGAGCCCCGTACGAGCAGTACTTC.

The V gene is TRBV15, the J gene TRBJ2-1, with D possibly being TRBD1 (5 bases). V lost 6 bases and J 2 bases, leaving 11 bases between the germline ends. Germline lookup yields CDR1 LNHNV and CDR2 YYDKDF (reference sequence). This CDR3 has 14 amino acids. For the CDR3, the DNA is TGTGCCACCAGAGCTCAGGGTCCCTACAATGAGCAGTTCTTC. It codes for CATRAQGPYNEQFF.

CDR3 DNA sequence: TGTGCCAGTACTCCGAGGGACAGCTCCTACAATGAGCAGTTCTTC. Translated: CASTPRDSSYNEQFF. This chain links TRBV19 with TRBJ2-1; 7 nucleotides match TRBD1. This CDR3 region has 15 residues. Germline trimming cut 7 bases from V and 0 bases from J; bases unmatched to any gene: 6. Germline CDR1 LNHDA, CDR2 SQIVND (reference sequence).

The chain combines TRBV27 with TRBJ2-3, with TRBD2 matching 12 bases. In germline, CDR1 is MNHEY, CDR2 SMNVEV (reference sequence). J was trimmed by 1 base and V by 3 bases; bases with no gene match: 5. The CDR3 has 17 amino acids. CDR3 amino acids: CASSFLRLAGGTDTQYF. CDR3 coding DNA: TGTGCCAGCAGTTTCCTCCGACTAGCGGGAGGCACAGATACGCAGTATTTT.

The CDR3 region is CASSLARVRYNEQFF. CDR3 nucleotides: TGTGCCAGCAGCTTAGCCAGGGTCCGATACAATGAGCAGTTCTTC. V gene TRBV7-9 combines with J gene TRBJ2-1; perhaps TRBD1 as D (5 bases). Deletions cut 0 bases from V and 4 bases from J, with 10 bases between. The CDR3 runs 15 residues. The germline gives CDR1 SEHNR, CDR2 FQNEAQ (reference sequence). Combining the CDR3 with reference TRBV7-9 and TRBJ2-1 gives the whole variable domain DTGVSQNPRHKITKRGQNVTFRCDPISEHNRLYWYRQTLGQGPEFLTYFQNEAQLEKSRLLSDRFSAERPKGSFSTLEIQRTEQGDSAMYLCASSLARVRYNEQFFGPGTRLTVL.

The V call is TRBV7-2, the J call TRBJ2-3, with D maybe TRBD2 (6 bases). This CDR3 contains 15 residues. The germline V gene encodes CDR1 SGHTA and CDR2 FQGNSA. Trimming stripped 3 bases from V and 3 bases from J, with 13 bases between. The CDR3 nucleotides read TGTGCCAGCAGCTTGGGCGGGATCCTAACAGATACGCAGTATTTT. Its protein product is CASSLGGILTDTQYF.

The rearrangement joins TRBV28 to TRBJ1-1, with D possibly TRBD1 on 5 matching bases. The germline CDR1 and CDR2 sequences are MDHEN and SYDVKM. V shed 6 bases and J shed 4 bases, with 9 bases lying between them. This CDR3 contains 12 residues. The CDR3 loop is CASSRRGTEAFF. The CDR3 DNA sequence: TGTGCCAGCAGCCGAAGGGGCACTGAAGCTTTCTTT. Combining the CDR3 with reference TRBV28 and TRBJ1-1 gives the whole variable domain DVKVTQSSRYLVKRTGEKVFLECVQDMDHENMFWYRQDPGLGLRLIYFSYDVKMKEKGDIPEGYSVSREKKERFSLILESASTNQTSMYLCASSRRGTEAFFGQGTRLTVV.